This is a list of T cell receptor beta chains from one sample in a study of T cell changes during pregnancy in multiple sclerosis. The method was immunoSEQ multiplex PCR; TCRdb's version includes in-frame clones alone and lacks a portion of them. The sample records around 57,000 clones, roughly 87% being singletons. Sequencing used peripheral blood, obtained in the third trimester of pregnancy. The source of these receptors is a female donor in good health, enrolled as a control in a pregnancy study. Both conserved end residues are part of each CDR3. The order of the fields is clone size, J gene, V gene, CDR3 protein. A row's size may be missing; if present it is once, few, many or a size class.

>NA|TRBJ2-3|TRBV6-5
CASSYYGSTKGDTQYF
>NA|TRBJ1-2|TRBV10-2
CATATSLNYGYTF
>NA|TRBJ2-1|TRBV9
CASSPLAGGPGNEQFF
>NA|TRBJ1-1|TRBV30
CAWRRRNTEAFF
>once|TRBJ1-2|TRBV6-4
CATRQPRGDYGYTF
>NA|TRBJ2-5|TRBV6-5
CASRTTSGEETQYF
>large|TRBJ2-7|TRBV18
CASSPDRGLGNEQYF
>NA|TRBJ1-3|TRBV27
CASSLSTGAGNTIYF
>NA|TRBJ2-5|TRBV2
CASILFGGQTQYF
>NA|TRBJ2-2|TRBV7-2
CASSLVVAGGANTGELFF
>NA|TRBJ2-7|TRBV7-9
CASSLGRAGGGQYF
>once|TRBJ1-2|TRBV27
CASSSAGPNYGYTF
>NA|TRBJ1-1|TRBV11-2
CASGGARGLEAFF
>NA|TRBJ1-5|TRBV7-8
CASSLGWGEQPQHF
>NA|TRBJ1-2|TRBV11-3
CASSPGANYGYTF
>NA|TRBJ2-7|TRBV13
CASSLGLAGAYEQYF
>NA|TRBJ2-7|TRBV5-1
CASSSRQDYEQYF
>NA|TRBJ2-5|TRBV28
CASSFIAAAETQYF
>NA|TRBJ2-4|TRBV11-3
CASSLRGHIQYF
>NA|TRBJ1-1|TRBV18
CASSHTDMAGNTEAFF
>NA|TRBJ1-4|TRBV5-1
CASWAGDGTNEKLFF
>NA|TRBJ1-3|TRBV5-6
CASSSQANSGNTIYF
>NA|TRBJ2-7|TRBV9
CATFYEQYF
>NA|TRBJ1-6|TRBV2
CASSDRGALNNSPLHF
>NA|TRBJ2-2|TRBV9
CASSGGLAGELFF
>NA|TRBJ2-5|TRBV27
CASSFPGETQYF
>NA|TRBJ2-7|TRBV19
CASSITGTGTYEQYF
>NA|TRBJ1-1|TRBV10-3
CAISYAGDTEAFF
>NA|TRBJ2-4|TRBV14
CASSPFTGNIQYF
>NA|TRBJ2-1|TRBV4-1
CASSQDFRKEQFF
>NA|TRBJ1-5|TRBV10-2
CASSESGTAYQPQHF
>NA|TRBJ1-5|TRBV19
CASSTTLWASNQPQHF
>NA|TRBJ2-3|TRBV29-1
CSVEDLGGGADTQYF